A single sample gave rise to the 30 T cell receptor beta chains below, sequenced in a study of cytomegalovirus exposure and HLA in healthy donors. PCR involved 60 Vbeta and 13 Jbeta primers. Clones were sequenced by immunoSEQ multiplex PCR, and TCRdb holds only the in-frame ones, with some missing. The sample shows more than 150,000 clones, 80% of them seen only once. Sequencing input: PBMCs. The source is a woman aged 25 to 45 in good health and CMV-seronegative.

The J gene is TRBJ2-1, the V gene TRBV9; 10 bases are shared with TRBD1. V shed 4 bases and J 9 bases; nucleotides not matched to a gene: 10. The CDR3 extends over 15 amino acids. CDR1 is SGDLS, CDR2 YYNGEE, per germline. CDR3 residues: CASSSRDRGLSEQFF. CDR3 DNA: TGTGCCAGCAGCTCGCGGGACAGGGGATTAAGTGAGCAGTTCTTC.

This chain connects TRBV7-9 to TRBJ1-5; 10 bases match TRBD1. Germline loops: CDR1 SEHNR, CDR2 FQNEAQ (reference sequence). The CDR3 totals 17 residues. Unmatched junction bases numbered 9, after V lost 5 bases and J lost 2 bases. CDR3 region: CASSRTGGNQGNQPQHF. CDR3 sequence (DNA): TGTGCCAGCAGCCGGACAGGGGGTAATCAGGGCAATCAGCCCCAGCATTTT.

The CDR3 DNA reads TGTGCCAGCAGCTTAGACGGGACACCTAATGAAAAACTGTTTTTT. Amino acid sequence: CASSLDGTPNEKLFF. This chain joins TRBV7-7 and TRBJ1-4; perhaps TRBD1 as D (6 bases). Trimming removed 1 base from V and 3 bases from J, with 9 bases in between. This CDR3 has 15 residues. Germline lookup yields CDR1 SSHAT and CDR2 FNYEAQ (reference sequence).

This sequence joins TRBV7-3 and TRBJ2-7, with unresolved D. This CDR3 is 13 amino acids long. V gave up 4 bases and J gave up 3 bases, with 10 bases separating them. CDR1 and CDR2 (germline): SGHTA, FQGTGA. The CDR3 spells CASSSTLGYEQYF. Here the CDR3 DNA reads TGTGCCAGCAGCTCGACATTAGGCTACGAGCAGTACTTC.

This clone was observed a handful of times. The chain combines TRBV9 with TRBJ1-1, with D possibly being TRBD1 (5 bases). This CDR3 contains 16 residues. Germline-derived CDR1 and CDR2 are SGDLS and YYNGEE. Deletions cut 0 bases from V and 3 bases from J, with 15 bases between. For the CDR3, the DNA is TGTGCCAGCAGCGTAGGCCACCTTGGGGGGGACACTGAAGCTTTCTTT. Translation: CASSVGHLGGDTEAFF.

Comments on this clone: Other DNA sequences within the sample encode an identical CDR3. The rearrangement joins TRBV30 to TRBJ1-1; 8 bases map to TRBD1. Germline V gene sequence: CDR1 GTSNPN, CDR2 SVGIG (reference sequence). The junction had 6 bases not matched to a gene; V was cut back by 2 bases and J by 1 base. The CDR3 has 15 amino acids. CDR3 in amino acids: CAWSPIDRGNTEAFF. The CDR3, as DNA: TGTGCCTGGAGTCCCATTGACAGGGGGAACACTGAAGCTTTCTTT.

This clone came up once. The chain recombines TRBV5-6 with TRBJ2-5; TRBD2 is a possible D gene (5 bases). The CDR3 is 15 residues long. CDR1 SGHDT and CDR2 YYEEEE come from the germline V gene. Trimming cost V 1 base and J 5 bases, with 15 bases left between them. CDR3 nucleotides: TGTGCCAGCAGCTTGTATCCTAGCTTGGGGGAGACCCAGTACTTC. Translated: CASSLYPSLGETQYF.

The chain couples TRBV6-6 to TRBJ1-2; TRBD1 aligns across 10 bases. The CDR3 has 16 amino acids. Germline-derived CDR1 and CDR2 are MNHNY and SVGAGI (reference sequence). The ends lost 6 bases at V and 0 bases at J; junction bases unmatched: 7. The CDR3 reads CASRHTGTGANYGYTF. In nucleotides, the CDR3 is TGTGCCAGCAGACATACCGGGACAGGGGCTAACTATGGCTACACCTTC.

The chain has TRBV6-1 and TRBJ2-7; TRBD2 aligns across 10 bases. The CDR3 runs 15 residues. CDR1 and CDR2 (germline): MNHNS, SASEGT. The V gene end was trimmed by 3 bases and the J gene end by 4 bases; junction bases not matched to a gene: 6. CDR3 in DNA: TGTGCCAGCAGTGACCTAGCGGGGGATTATTACGAGCAGTACTTC. It specifies CASSDLAGDYYEQYF.

The chain employs TRBV15 and TRBJ2-7; the D gene is possibly TRBD1 (6 bases). V was cut by 0 bases and J by 2 bases, with 11 bases left in between. This CDR3 region has 15 residues. Germline loops: CDR1 LNHNV, CDR2 YYDKDF (reference sequence). The CDR3 DNA reads as TGTGCCACCAGCAGAGATCTCGGACAGCCCTACGAGCAGTACTTC. Encoded protein: CATSRDLGQPYEQYF.

This clone was seen once. The DNA for the CDR3 is TGTGCCTGGAGTGTAGGGCGGGGGGCGTACGAGCAGTACTTC. As protein: CAWSVGRGAYEQYF. The chain employs TRBV30 and TRBJ2-7; 8 bases agree with TRBD2. The junction had 5 bases not matched to a gene; V was cut back by 0 bases and J by 4 bases. This CDR3 spans 14 amino acids. Germline-derived CDR1 and CDR2 are GTSNPN and SVGIG (reference sequence).

This chain joins TRBV25-1 and TRBJ1-6; TRBD1 matches at 7 bases. Germline V gene lookup returns CDR1 MGHDK and CDR2 SYGVNS. The V and J ends lost 10 bases and 5 bases, in that order; junction bases with no gene match: 8. The CDR3 has 14 amino acids. CDR3 region: CATGGRGNNSPLHF. In nucleotides, the CDR3 is TGTGCCACCGGAGGCAGGGGGAATAATTCACCCCTCCACTTT.

On this clone: Lacking the conserved final phenylalanine or tryptophan, this CDR3 likely reflects a read error. The chain uses TRBV5-1 and TRBJ2-4; D gene ambiguous. Germline V gives CDR1 SGHRS, CDR2 YFSETQ. The CDR3 consists of 15 residues. The V and J ends lost 0 bases and 1 base respectively, with 8 bases between them. The CDR3 DNA follows: TGCGCCAGCAGCTTGGGGAGTACGGCCAAAAACATTCAGTACGTC. Its translation is CASSLGSTAKNIQYV.

The V gene is TRBV19, the J gene TRBJ2-7; D gene ambiguous. CDR1 LNHDA and CDR2 SQIVND come from the germline V gene (reference sequence). The CDR3 runs to 14 residues. Between the trimmed V and J ends, which lost 5 bases and 2 bases, there was a span of 13 bases. CDR3 sequence: CASSPQVGAYEQYF. The CDR3 nucleotides read TGTGCCAGTAGTCCCCAGGTGGGCGCCTACGAGCAGTACTTC.

The gene calls are TRBV7-9 and TRBJ2-5, with unresolved D. Trimming stripped 5 bases from V and 7 bases from J, with 14 bases between. This CDR3 comprises 13 residues. Germline CDR1 reads SEHNR; CDR2 reads FQNEAQ (reference sequence). CDR3 sequence: CASSLVGPGTQYF. The CDR3 bases are TGTGCCAGCAGCCTAGTTGGTCCGGGGACCCAGTACTTC.

The gene calls are TRBV4-2 and TRBJ1-3; D might be TRBD1 (5 bases). Germline CDR1 LGHNA, CDR2 YNFKEQ. V lost 0 bases and J lost 4, with 19 bases in between. The CDR3 has 18 residues. CDR3 residues: CASSQDLGDFAPGNTIYF. Written as DNA, the CDR3 is TGTGCCAGCAGCCAAGATCTTGGGGACTTCGCTCCAGGAAACACCATATATTTT.

V is TRBV10-1 and J is TRBJ2-3, with 12 nucleotides matching TRBD2. V was pared by 6 bases and J by 2 bases, with 6 bases of the junction left unmatched. The CDR3 covers 16 residues. CDR1 WNHNN and CDR2 SYGVQD come from the germline V gene (reference sequence). CDR3 residues: CASSRTSGVFTDTQYF. Written as DNA, the CDR3 is TGCGCCAGCAGCCGGACTAGCGGGGTTTTCACAGATACGCAGTATTTT.

The chain has TRBV7-3 and TRBJ2-1; 10 bases agree with TRBD2. Unmatched junction bases numbered 5, after V lost 5 bases and J lost 4 bases. Looked up from germline, CDR1 is SGHTA and CDR2 is FQGTGA. The CDR3 sequence is 15 residues long. CDR3 in amino acids: CASSPKLAGYNEQFF. In DNA, the CDR3 is TGTGCCAGCAGCCCTAAACTAGCGGGGTACAATGAGCAGTTCTTC.

This chain links TRBV7-3 with TRBJ2-7; the D gene is possibly TRBD1 (5 bases). The V and J ends lost 0 bases and 7 bases respectively, with 19 bases between them. The CDR3 loop spans 16 amino acids. Germline loops: CDR1 SGHTA, CDR2 FQGTGA. For the CDR3, the DNA is TGTGCCAGCAGCTTAACGTCTACAGGCCGGTTCGAGGAGCAGTACTTC. Its translation is CASSLTSTGRFEEQYF.

This sequence joins TRBV19 and TRBJ1-6; possible D gene TRBD1, 6 bases. V lost 5 bases and J lost 9, with 17 bases in between. CDR1 and CDR2 from the germline V gene are LNHDA and SQIVND (reference sequence). The length of the CDR3 is 15 residues. The CDR3 DNA is TGTGCCAGTAGTCGACCGGGACCCAGGGGTTCACCCCTCCACTTT. Its protein product is CASSRPGPRGSPLHF.

This chain links TRBV5-8 with TRBJ2-3; 7 nucleotides line up with TRBD2. CDR1 and CDR2 from the germline V gene are SGHTS and YDEGEE. With V trimmed by 0 bases and J by 2 bases, 6 bases remained unmatched. This CDR3 region has 16 residues. The CDR3 DNA is TGTGCCAGCAGCTTGGTTTTCGGGGGGTCCACAGATACGCAGTATTTT. It is translated as CASSLVFGGSTDTQYF.

This chain links TRBV7-2 with TRBJ1-1; D is perhaps TRBD1 (6 bases). Germline lookup yields CDR1 SGHTA and CDR2 FQGNSA. The V and J ends lost 2 bases and 4 bases respectively, with 11 bases between them. This CDR3 is 14 amino acids long. CDR3 nucleotides: TGTGCCAGCAGCTTACAGGGGTTCATCACTGAAGCTTTCTTT. This gives the protein CASSLQGFITEAFF.

The rearrangement links TRBV4-1 to TRBJ1-1, with D unclear. The CDR3 extends over 13 amino acids. V was pared by 4 bases and J by 3 bases, with 9 bases between. The germline CDR1 and CDR2 sequences are MGHRA and YSYEKL. The CDR3 nucleotides read TGCGCCAGCAGCCTTGTGCCGGACACTGAAGCTTTCTTT. Translation: CASSLVPDTEAFF.

V and J are TRBV9 and TRBJ2-5, with TRBD2 matching over 8 bases. Germline CDR1 and CDR2: SGDLS and YYNGEE. The ends lost 4 bases at V and 5 bases at J; junction bases unmatched: 10. The CDR3 is 15 residues long. CDR3 in amino acids: CASSPGGASRETQYF. The CDR3 DNA reads as TGTGCCAGCAGCCCGGGAGGGGCCAGCCGGGAGACCCAGTACTTC. Variable domain in full (rest from reference TRBV9 and TRBJ2-5): DSGVTQTPKHLITATGQRVTLRCSPRSGDLSVYWYQQSLDQGLQFLIQYYNGEERAKGNILERFSAQQFPDLHSELNLSSLELGDSALYFCASSPGGASRETQYFGPGTRLLVL.

The chain carries TRBV9 and TRBJ2-7, with TRBD1 identical over 10 bases. This CDR3 has 14 amino acids. V gave up 4 bases and J gave up 3 bases; unmatched junction bases: 4. Germline V gives CDR1 SGDLS, CDR2 YYNGEE. The CDR3 DNA follows: TGTGCCAGCAGCCCAGGGACAGGGGACTACGAGCAGTACTTC. Amino acids: CASSPGTGDYEQYF.

V gene TRBV15 combines with J gene TRBJ1-1; unclear D gene. The V end lost 1 base, the J end lost 3 bases, and 12 bases lay between the germline ends. CDR3 size: 15 residues. From germline, CDR1 is LNHNV and CDR2 YYDKDF (reference sequence). The CDR3: CATSRGVGRDTEAFF. The CDR3 DNA is TGTGCCACCAGCAGAGGGGTAGGGAGAGACACTGAAGCTTTCTTT.

The gene calls are TRBV7-6 and TRBJ1-1, with a weak D call TRBD1 (6 bases). Trimming cost V 4 bases and J 1 base, with 13 bases left between them. The CDR3 sequence is 15 residues long. Germline V lookup: CDR1 SGHVS, CDR2 FNYEAQ. The CDR3 coding sequence is TGTGCCAGCAGCTCCTCCGCACAGGGGAACACTGAAGCTTTCTTT. This translates into CASSSSAQGNTEAFF. The variable domain in full, completed from reference TRBV7-6 and TRBJ1-1, reads GAGVSQSPRYKVTKRGQDVALRCDPISGHVSLYWYRQALGQGPEFLTYFNYEAQQDKSGLPNDRFSAERPEGSISTLTIQRTEQRDSAMYRCASSSSAQGNTEAFFGQGTRLTVV.

The V and J genes are TRBV7-2 and TRBJ2-3, with 11 bases identical to TRBD2. J was trimmed by 0 bases and V by 7 bases; bases with no gene match: 9. The CDR3 consists of 17 residues. From germline, CDR1 is SGHTA and CDR2 FQGNSA. CDR3 residues: CASTYPLAGGSTDTQYF. The CDR3 nucleotides read TGTGCCAGCACCTACCCCCTAGCGGGGGGAAGCACAGATACGCAGTATTTT.

This clone has just a few counts. Here the CDR3 reads CASSLERRNEQYF. Written as DNA, the CDR3 is TGTGCCAGCAGCCTCGAGAGGCGAAACGAGCAGTACTTC. This sequence joins TRBV7-2 and TRBJ2-7; D remains unclear. This CDR3 is 13 amino acids long. The V end lost 5 bases, the J end lost 5 bases, and 13 bases lay between the germline ends. In germline, CDR1 is SGHTA, CDR2 FQGNSA.

The chain links TRBV5-4 to TRBJ2-1; tentatively, D is TRBD2 (6 bases). The germline V gene has CDR1 SGHNT and CDR2 YYREEE (reference sequence). With 4 bases removed from V and 5 bases from J, the gap between germline ends came to 13 bases. CDR3 size: 14 residues. The CDR3: CASSRDSGHNEQFF. Here the CDR3 DNA reads TGTGCCAGCAGCCGGGATAGCGGCCACAATGAGCAGTTCTTC.